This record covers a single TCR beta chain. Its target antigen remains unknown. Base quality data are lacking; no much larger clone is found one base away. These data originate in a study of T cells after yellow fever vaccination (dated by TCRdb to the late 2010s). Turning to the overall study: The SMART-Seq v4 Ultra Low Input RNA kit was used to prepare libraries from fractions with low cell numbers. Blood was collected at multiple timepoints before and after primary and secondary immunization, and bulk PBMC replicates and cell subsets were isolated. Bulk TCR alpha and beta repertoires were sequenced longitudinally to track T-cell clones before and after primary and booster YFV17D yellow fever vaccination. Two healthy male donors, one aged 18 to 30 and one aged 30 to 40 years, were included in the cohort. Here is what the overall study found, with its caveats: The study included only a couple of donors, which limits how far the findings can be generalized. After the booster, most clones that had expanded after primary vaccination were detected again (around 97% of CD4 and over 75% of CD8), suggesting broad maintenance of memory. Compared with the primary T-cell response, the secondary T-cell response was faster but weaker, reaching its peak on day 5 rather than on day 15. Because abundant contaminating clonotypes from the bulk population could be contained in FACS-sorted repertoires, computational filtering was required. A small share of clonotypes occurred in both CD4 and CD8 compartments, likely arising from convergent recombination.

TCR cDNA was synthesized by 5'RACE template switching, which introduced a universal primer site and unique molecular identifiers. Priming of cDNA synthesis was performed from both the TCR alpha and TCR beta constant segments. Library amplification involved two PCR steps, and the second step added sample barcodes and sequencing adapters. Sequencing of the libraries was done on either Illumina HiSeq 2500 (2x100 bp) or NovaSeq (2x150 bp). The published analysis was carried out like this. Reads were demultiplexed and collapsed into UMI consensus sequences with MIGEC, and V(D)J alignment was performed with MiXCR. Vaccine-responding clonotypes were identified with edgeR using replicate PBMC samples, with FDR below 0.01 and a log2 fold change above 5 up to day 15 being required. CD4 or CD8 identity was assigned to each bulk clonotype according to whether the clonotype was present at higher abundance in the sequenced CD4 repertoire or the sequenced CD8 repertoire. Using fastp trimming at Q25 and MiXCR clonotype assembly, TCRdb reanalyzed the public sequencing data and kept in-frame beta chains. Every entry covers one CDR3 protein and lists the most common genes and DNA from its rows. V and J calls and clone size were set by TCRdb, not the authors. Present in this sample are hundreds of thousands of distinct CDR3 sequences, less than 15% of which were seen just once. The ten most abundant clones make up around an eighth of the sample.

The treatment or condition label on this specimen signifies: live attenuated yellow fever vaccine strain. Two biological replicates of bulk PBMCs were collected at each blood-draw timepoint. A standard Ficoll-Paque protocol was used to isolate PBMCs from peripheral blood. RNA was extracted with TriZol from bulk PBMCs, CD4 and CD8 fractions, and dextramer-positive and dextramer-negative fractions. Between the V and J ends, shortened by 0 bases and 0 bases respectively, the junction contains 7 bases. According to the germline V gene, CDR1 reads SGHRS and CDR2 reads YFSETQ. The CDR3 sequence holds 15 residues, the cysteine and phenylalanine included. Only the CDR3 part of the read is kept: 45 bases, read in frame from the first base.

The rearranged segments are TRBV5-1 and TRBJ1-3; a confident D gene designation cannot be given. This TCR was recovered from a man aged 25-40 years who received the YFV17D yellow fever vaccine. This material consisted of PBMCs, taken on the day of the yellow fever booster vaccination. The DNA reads TGCGCCAGCAGCTTGGGTTCGGGCTCTGGAAACACCATATATTTT. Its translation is CASSLGSGSGNTIYF.